A single sample is the source of the 23 T cell receptor beta chains below, sequenced in a study of shared clonotypes between healthy human individuals. Some clones are missing from TCRdb's copy, which holds only in-frame ones; the method was immunoSEQ multiplex PCR. The sample includes 2 million to 3 million clones, 93% of them seen just once. Sequencing was done on a sample of naive CD4+ T cells from PBMCs. Indicated subset: CD45RA+ positively selected. Source of these receptors: a man between 18 and 35 years old in good health. Some clones in this sample may be carry-over from other donors' samples.

The chain recombines TRBV6-1 with TRBJ2-2; D gene unclear. Germline CDR1 MNHNS, CDR2 SASEGT. Trimming pared 8 bases from V and 5 bases from J, leaving 18 bases between. This CDR3 has 15 residues. This CDR3 is CASAFRLRKTGELFF. The CDR3 DNA reads as TGTGCCAGCGCCTTTCGGCTCCGAAAGACCGGGGAGCTGTTTTTT.

The chain employs TRBV5-4 and TRBJ2-5; the D is unclear. CDR3 length: 12 residues. V was shortened by 3 bases and J by 2 bases, with 5 bases between the two germline ends. Germline lookup yields CDR1 SGHNT and CDR2 YYREEE (reference sequence). CDR3 residues: CASSSSQETQYF. In DNA, the CDR3 is TGTGCCAGCAGCTCCTCTCAAGAGACCCAGTACTTC.

The J gene is TRBJ1-1, the V gene TRBV30; D possibly corresponds to TRBD1 (5 bases). Germline V gene sequence: CDR1 GTSNPN, CDR2 SVGIG (reference sequence). CDR3 length equals 15 residues. The V end was cut by 2 bases, the J end by 3 bases, with 16 bases between. CDR3 region: CAWSHLGGLDTEAFF. The CDR3 coding sequence is TGTGCCTGGAGTCATTTGGGGGGTCTTGACACTGAAGCTTTCTTT.

The V gene is TRBV11-2, the J gene TRBJ1-3; possibly TRBD1 for D (5 bases). Germline V CDR1 and CDR2: SGHAT, FQNNGV. The CDR3 sequence is 16 residues long. Trimming pared 5 bases from V and 4 bases from J, leaving 18 bases between. DNA of the CDR3: TGTGCCAGCAGCCCGGGGCGTGACGGTCGGGGAAACACCATATATTTT. Protein: CASSPGRDGRGNTIYF.

With respect to this clone: Other DNA sequences in this specimen translate into the identical CDR3. The genes are TRBV11-2 and TRBJ2-1, with 11 bases lining up with TRBD2. This CDR3 spans 16 amino acids. V was pared by 3 bases and J by 0 bases, with 1 base of the junction left unmatched. Germline V gives CDR1 SGHAT, CDR2 FQNNGV. The CDR3 reads CASSFTSGSSYNEQFF. Here the CDR3 DNA reads TGTGCCAGCAGCTTTACTAGCGGGAGCTCCTACAATGAGCAGTTCTTC.

For this clone: Other DNA sequences from this sample encode an identical CDR3 as well. The rearrangement joins TRBV10-3 to TRBJ2-7; D is uncertain. The CDR3 spans 14 residues. V lost 0 bases and J 0 bases, leaving 6 bases between the germline ends. Germline CDR1 reads ENHRY; CDR2 reads SYGVKD. CDR3 sequence (DNA): TGTGCCATCAGTGAGTCAGGAAGCTCCTACGAGCAGTACTTC. It yields the protein CAISESGSSYEQYF.

J is TRBJ1-1 and V is TRBV19; 8 bases fit TRBD1. Germline CDR1 LNHDA, CDR2 SQIVND (reference sequence). The CDR3 contains 13 residues. J was trimmed by 4 bases and V by 4 bases; bases with no gene match: 2. The CDR3 DNA is TGTGCCAGTAGTACCGGACAGGGCACTGAAGCTTTCTTT. It translates to CASSTGQGTEAFF.

This CDR3 reads CATSRDPTPGNTIYF. CDR3 nucleotides: TGTGCCACCAGCAGAGATCCCACACCCGGAAACACCATATATTTT. This sequence joins TRBV15 and TRBJ1-3; D remains unclear. The CDR3 spans 15 residues. Trimming pared 0 bases from V and 4 bases from J, leaving 10 bases between. Germline CDR1 and CDR2: LNHNV and YYDKDF (reference sequence).

The V and J genes are TRBV7-9 and TRBJ2-1, with D tentatively TRBD2 (5 bases). There are 17 residues in the CDR3. V dropped 5 bases and J dropped 1 base, with 18 bases sitting between them. Germline loops: CDR1 SEHNR, CDR2 FQNEAQ (reference sequence). CDR3 loop: CASSTPRSGYSYNEQFF. The CDR3 DNA sequence: TGTGCCAGCAGCACGCCTCGGTCGGGGTATTCCTACAATGAGCAGTTCTTC.

The V call is TRBV6-6, the J call TRBJ1-1; no reliable D call. Germline CDR1 is MNHNY and CDR2 is SVGAGI (reference sequence). The CDR3 is 13 amino acids. V dropped 8 bases and J dropped 1 base, with 11 bases sitting between them. This CDR3 reads CASQRVWNTEAFF. CDR3 nucleotide sequence: TGTGCCAGCCAGCGTGTCTGGAACACTGAAGCTTTCTTT.

V gene TRBV6-1 combines with J gene TRBJ1-2; D is unclear. V lost 1 base and J lost 8, with 14 bases in between. CDR1 and CDR2 from the germline V gene are MNHNS and SASEGT. There are 14 residues in the CDR3. The CDR3 sequence is CASSEGQAFLGYTF. The CDR3 nucleotides are TGTGCCAGCAGTGAAGGGCAGGCGTTTTTGGGCTACACCTTC.

The chain couples TRBV5-1 to TRBJ2-6; D is possibly TRBD1 (6 bases). The CDR3 length is 17 residues. V was shortened by 0 bases and J by 0 bases, with 10 bases between the two germline ends. Germline V gives CDR1 SGHRS, CDR2 YFSETQ. The CDR3 DNA reads TGCGCCAGCAGCTTGGGAGGGGGAAGCTCTGGGGCCAACGTCCTGACTTTC. It is translated as CASSLGGGSSGANVLTF. The full variable domain, in which reference TRBV5-1 and TRBJ2-6 provide the parts outside the CDR3, is KAGVTQTPRYLIKTRGQQVTLSCSPISGHRSVSWYQQTPGQGLQFLFEYFSETQRNKGNFPGRFSGRQFSNSRSEMNVSTLELGDSALYLCASSLGGGSSGANVLTFGAGSRLTVL.

V usage is TRBV27 and J usage is TRBJ1-5; TRBD1 agrees at 8 bases. This CDR3 contains 15 residues. From germline, CDR1 is MNHEY and CDR2 SMNVEV (reference sequence). Trimming removed 6 bases from V and 5 bases from J; junction bases left unmatched: 9. The CDR3 loop reads CASSRTGKGYQPQHF. CDR3 sequence (DNA): TGTGCCAGCAGCCGGACAGGGAAGGGATATCAGCCCCAGCATTTT.

DNA for the CDR3: TGTGCCAGCAGCTATCAGGAGGCGCGAGAAGAAAAACTGTTTTTT. Translating gives CASSYQEAREEKLFF. This rearrangement joins TRBV7-2 to TRBJ1-4; D unclear. The V end lost 4 bases, the J end lost 8 bases, and 17 bases lay between the germline ends. The V gene's germline CDR1 is SGHTA and CDR2 FQGNSA. CDR3 length: 15 amino acids.

The V and J genes are TRBV14 and TRBJ1-4; D gene ambiguous. V was pared by 4 bases and J by 0 bases, with 12 bases between. Germline CDR1 reads SGHDN; CDR2 reads FVKESK. The CDR3 contains 16 residues. The CDR3 is CASSPNVRTTNEKLFF. In DNA form, the CDR3 reads TGTGCCAGCAGCCCGAACGTACGGACAACTAATGAAAAACTGTTTTTT.

V gene TRBV15 combines with J gene TRBJ1-3; D is unclear. Germline V gene sequence: CDR1 LNHNV, CDR2 YYDKDF (reference sequence). The V gene lost 2 bases and the J gene lost 0 bases, with 23 bases spanning the gap. This CDR3 comprises 20 residues. The CDR3 nucleotides are TGTGCCACCAGCAGAATTGGGTTAACCGTAGGGATCACCTCTGGAAACACCATATATTTT. Protein sequence: CATSRIGLTVGITSGNTIYF.

As DNA, the CDR3 is TGTGCCAGCTCCCAAATATCGAACACCGGGGAGCTGTTTTTT. This gives the protein CASSQISNTGELFF. The rearrangement joins TRBV18 to TRBJ2-2; D gene unclear. The CDR3 is 14 residues long. Germline V gene sequence: CDR1 KGHSH, CDR2 LQKENI. Trimming stripped 6 bases from V and 0 bases from J, with 8 bases between.

The V gene is TRBV4-1, the J gene TRBJ2-1, with D unclear. V was pared by 8 bases and J by 7 bases, with 9 bases between. This CDR3 has 11 amino acids. The germline gives CDR1 MGHRA, CDR2 YSYEKL. The CDR3 reads CASGNLNEQFF. The CDR3 DNA reads TGCGCCAGCGGGAACCTAAATGAGCAGTTCTTC.

J is TRBJ1-1 and V is TRBV19; D unresolved. The CDR3 loop spans 14 amino acids. The V gene lost 2 bases and the J gene lost 4 bases, with 11 bases spanning the gap. Germline V gene lookup returns CDR1 LNHDA and CDR2 SQIVND (reference sequence). CDR3 sequence reads: CASSIRAWGTEAFF. CDR3 DNA sequence: TGTGCCAGTAGTATAAGGGCCTGGGGCACTGAAGCTTTCTTT.

This chain links TRBV10-3 with TRBJ2-7, with D possibly TRBD2 on 5 matching bases. The V gene lost 7 bases and the J gene lost 2 bases, with 15 bases spanning the gap. The CDR3 covers 14 residues. The germline V gene has CDR1 ENHRY and CDR2 SYGVKD. In DNA, the CDR3 is TGTGCCATCAAGGGTAGAGGGCCGACCTACGAGCAGTACTTC. Its translation: CAIKGRGPTYEQYF.

The chain uses TRBV10-3 and TRBJ2-3, with a tentative D call TRBD2 (6 bases). Germline lookup yields CDR1 ENHRY and CDR2 SYGVKD. Trimming shortened V by 8 bases and J by 2 bases, and 14 bases separated the two germline ends. This CDR3 is 14 amino acids long. CDR3 loop: CAIGGSGSTDTQYF. As DNA, the CDR3 is TGTGCCATCGGGGGTAGCGGTTCCACAGATACGCAGTATTTT.

This chain connects TRBV29-1 to TRBJ2-1; D is uncertain. The CDR3 loop spans 11 amino acids. Germline V lookup: CDR1 SQVTM, CDR2 ANQGSEA. Between the trimmed V and J ends, which lost 5 bases and 4 bases, there was a span of 6 bases. CDR3: CSVRKYNEQFF. CDR3 nucleotide sequence: TGCAGCGTTCGTAAGTACAATGAGCAGTTCTTC.

The V call is TRBV28, the J call TRBJ2-3, with no clear D. Germline V gene sequence: CDR1 MDHEN, CDR2 SYDVKM. Between the trimmed V and J ends, which lost 1 base and 6 bases, there was a span of 11 bases. This CDR3 has 14 residues. The DNA of the CDR3 is TGTGCCAGCAGTTTATATGTCCAGCTCGATACGCAGTATTTT. This sequence encodes CASSLYVQLDTQYF. The full variable domain, in which reference TRBV28 and TRBJ2-3 provide the parts outside the CDR3, is DVKVTQSSRYLVKRTGEKVFLECVQDMDHENMFWYRQDPGLGLRLIYFSYDVKMKEKGDIPEGYSVSREKKERFSLILESASTNQTSMYLCASSLYVQLDTQYFGPGTRLTVL.